The rows below give T cell receptor beta chains drawn from one sample of a study of cytomegalovirus exposure and HLA in healthy donors. TCRdb's copy holds only in-frame clones and misses some; the assay was immunoSEQ multiplex PCR. The table records over 150,000 clones, roughly three quarters of them present only once. The sample consisted of PBMCs. These receptors came from a woman between 45 and 65 years old in good health and CMV-seropositive. Each CDR3 is given with its conserved first and last residue. A D gene is named only where the DNA matches it firmly. Where a row states a size, it is once, few, many or the class of an expanded clone; other rows omit it.

CDR3 DNA,CDR3 protein,V gene,clone size,J gene,D gene
TGTGCCAGTAGTGGGCAACAGGGCCTGAATGATGAAGCTTTCTTT,CASSGQQGLNDEAFF,TRBV19,NA,TRBJ1-1,NA
TGTGCCATCAGCGATCAGATTTCTGGAAACACCATATATTTT,CAISDQISGNTIYF,TRBV10-3,NA,TRBJ1-3,NA
TGCGCCAGCAGCCAGGGACATAGCAATCAGCCCCAGCATTTT,CASSQGHSNQPQHF,TRBV4-1,NA,TRBJ1-5,NA
TGTGCCAGCAGTTCCCATGGGACAGTGAACACTGAAGCTTTCTTT,CASSSHGTVNTEAFF,TRBV6-5,NA,TRBJ1-1,TRBD1
TGTGCCAGCAGTGGGATGGGACTGGACGAGCAGTACTTC,CASSGMGLDEQYF,TRBV2,NA,TRBJ2-7,NA
TGTGCCAGCAGTTCCCGGGACACAGATACGCAGTATTTT,CASSSRDTDTQYF,TRBV27,NA,TRBJ2-3,NA
TGTGCCAGCAGCCACCTCCGGGACAGCAATGAAAAACTGTTTTTT,CASSHLRDSNEKLFF,TRBV14,NA,TRBJ1-4,TRBD1
TGTGCCATCAAAGAAGGAGTGACTGAAGCTTTCTTT,CAIKEGVTEAFF,TRBV6-1,NA,TRBJ1-1,NA
TGTGCCAGCAGCGTAGAGGGACAGCCTTTTTATAATTCACCCCTCCACTTT,CASSVEGQPFYNSPLHF,TRBV9,NA,TRBJ1-6,TRBD1
TGCGCCAGCAGCCTGGGACAGGGGGCACGCGGCTACACCTTC,CASSLGQGARGYTF,TRBV5-1,NA,TRBJ1-2,TRBD1
TGCGCCAGCAGTGGGCTAGCGGGGGAATACCAAGAGACCCAGTACTTC,CASSGLAGEYQETQYF,TRBV4-1,few,TRBJ2-5,TRBD2
TGTGCCAGCAGTATCCTCGGGACACCGAACACTGAAGCTTTCTTT,CASSILGTPNTEAFF,TRBV11-2,NA,TRBJ1-1,NA
TGTGCTAGTGGGGACAGGGGTAGCAATCAGCCCCAGCATTTT,CASGDRGSNQPQHF,TRBV12-5,few,TRBJ1-5,TRBD1
TGTGCCAGCAGCTTCTCTAGCGGGGATACGCAGTATTTT,CASSFSSGDTQYF,TRBV11-2,NA,TRBJ2-3,TRBD2
TGTGCCAGCAGTCCCCACGCGGGAAATCAGCCCCAGCATTTT,CASSPHAGNQPQHF,TRBV6-1,NA,TRBJ1-5,NA
TGTGCCAGTAGCCCGACAGGGGAAAATTCACCCCTCCACTTT,CASSPTGENSPLHF,TRBV19,NA,TRBJ1-6,TRBD1
TGTGCCAGCAGCGACCTCGGACAGGGGGCGGCCACTGAAGCTTTCTTT,CASSDLGQGAATEAFF,TRBV9,NA,TRBJ1-1,TRBD1
TGTGCCAGCAAGAGGCAGGGACAGGGTCCCTACGAGCAGTACTTC,CASKRQGQGPYEQYF,TRBV6-1,NA,TRBJ2-7,TRBD1
TGTGCCAGCAGTTCAATAGCAGGGTATCAGCCCCAGCATTTT,CASSSIAGYQPQHF,TRBV6-5,NA,TRBJ1-5,NA
TGTGCCAGCAGCACAAGACAGTTAAATCAGCCCCAGCATTTT,CASSTRQLNQPQHF,TRBV11-2,NA,TRBJ1-5,NA
TGTGCCAGCAGTTCCGGACTAGCGGACACAGATACGCAGTATTTT,CASSSGLADTDTQYF,TRBV5-4,NA,TRBJ2-3,TRBD2
TGTGCCAGCAACCTAAGAGTAGCGGGGGGACATGAGCAGTTCTTC,CASNLRVAGGHEQFF,TRBV2,NA,TRBJ2-1,TRBD2
TGTGCCAGCAGCTCTTCGGGTCACGAGCAGTACTTC,CASSSSGHEQYF,TRBV6-1,NA,TRBJ2-7,NA
TGTGCCAGTAGTATAACGACAGCCGCTTACTACGAGCAGTACTTC,CASSITTAAYYEQYF,TRBV19,NA,TRBJ2-7,NA
TGTGCCAGCAGCTTAGATTTTTCTCTAGCGGGGAGGGGCACAGATACGCAGTATTTT,CASSLDFSLAGRGTDTQYF,TRBV11-2,NA,TRBJ2-3,TRBD2
TGTGCCTGGAGTTTCGGGACAGTTGGCTATGGCTACACCTTC,CAWSFGTVGYGYTF,TRBV30,NA,TRBJ1-2,TRBD1
TGCAGCGTTATCGGCAGGGCGAACGAGCAGTACTTC,CSVIGRANEQYF,TRBV29-1,NA,TRBJ2-7,NA
TGTGCCAGCAGCTTAGAGGGACACTTGAACACTGAAGCTTTCTTT,CASSLEGHLNTEAFF,TRBV7-9,NA,TRBJ1-1,NA
TGTGCCAGCAGTTTGGGCTCCGGGACAACTGGAAACACCATATATTTT,CASSLGSGTTGNTIYF,TRBV6-5,NA,TRBJ1-3,NA
TGTGCCACCAGCAGAGGAGGCAGGGGGGAGAATGAAAAACTGTTTTTT,CATSRGGRGENEKLFF,TRBV15,NA,TRBJ1-4,TRBD1
TGCGCCAGCAGTGAGTCGACAACAGGGGAATTCGGAAAACTGTTTTTT,CASSESTTGEFGKLFF,TRBV10-1,NA,TRBJ1-4,TRBD1
TGCGCCAGCAGCCCAGGGGTGGACAGCGAGGGGGCCAACGTCCTGACTTTC,CASSPGVDSEGANVLTF,TRBV5-1,few,TRBJ2-6,NA
TGTGCCAGCAGTGAATGGGGACAGGGGTACGAGCAGTACTTC,CASSEWGQGYEQYF,TRBV6-1,NA,TRBJ2-7,TRBD1
TGTGCCAGCCGGTCCGGGACAGGGTCCCAGCATTTT,CASRSGTGSQHF,TRBV6-6,few,TRBJ1-5,TRBD1
TGTGCCAGCAGCTTGGGACAGGCTAACTATGGCTACACCTTC,CASSLGQANYGYTF,TRBV5-4,NA,TRBJ1-2,NA
TGCGCCAGCAGCCTTTTGGAGCCGTCCTACAATGAGCAGTTCTTC,CASSLLEPSYNEQFF,TRBV4-1,NA,TRBJ2-1,NA
TGTGCCAGCAGTGGAGGGGCAAGTCGCTACGAGCAGTACTTC,CASSGGASRYEQYF,TRBV6-5,few,TRBJ2-7,NA
TGTGCCAGCGGACGACAGGGGGTGGTCACTGAAGCTTTCTTT,CASGRQGVVTEAFF,TRBV2,NA,TRBJ1-1,TRBD1
TGTGCCAGCTCGATAAGGGGACAGGGTTTCAACGAGCAGTACTTC,CASSIRGQGFNEQYF,TRBV18,once,TRBJ2-7,TRBD1
TGTGCCATCAGTCAGACAGGGACTTTTAATTCACCCCTCCACTTT,CAISQTGTFNSPLHF,TRBV10-3,NA,TRBJ1-6,TRBD1
TGTGCCAGCAGTGCCCCGCGGGGGACCGGGGAGCTGTTTTTT,CASSAPRGTGELFF,TRBV6-1,few,TRBJ2-2,TRBD2
TGCGCCAGCAGCTCCTTAGCGGGGGGCACAGATACGCAGTATTTT,CASSSLAGGTDTQYF,TRBV5-1,NA,TRBJ2-3,TRBD2
TGTGCCAGCAGCTTGAGGGGCGGGGGGAAACCCTACGAGCAGTACTTC,CASSLRGGGKPYEQYF,TRBV5-4,NA,TRBJ2-7,TRBD2
TGTGCCAGCAGCTACGGAGGGGGCGATCACTATGGCTACACCTTC,CASSYGGGDHYGYTF,TRBV5-4,NA,TRBJ1-2,TRBD1
TGTGCCAGCAGCCCTCGGACTAGCGGGGGGCCGAACACCGGGGAGCTGTTTTTT,CASSPRTSGGPNTGELFF,TRBV11-3,NA,TRBJ2-2,TRBD2
TGTGCCAGCAGATCAGCCCTAGACTATGGCTACACCTTC,CASRSALDYGYTF,TRBV6-1,NA,TRBJ1-2,NA
TGTGCCAGCAGCTCGCCATCTTCAGGGAAATTCAACTACGAGCAGTACTTC,CASSSPSSGKFNYEQYF,TRBV5-6,NA,TRBJ2-7,NA
TGTGCCAGCAGCCGCCCAGGGGGCGAGACTTATGGGGCCAACGTCCTGACTTTC,CASSRPGGETYGANVLTF,TRBV5-4,NA,TRBJ2-6,TRBD1
TGTGCCAGCAGTTACCGGGACGAGCAGTACTTC,CASSYRDEQYF,TRBV6-6,NA,TRBJ2-7,NA
TGTGCCAGCAGGGACCCGGGACAGGCAATCTATAATTCACCCCTCCACTTT,CASRDPGQAIYNSPLHF,TRBV2,NA,TRBJ1-6,TRBD1
TGTGCCAGCAGGCAGGGTTCCCTGGGGGCTTTCTTT,CASRQGSLGAFF,TRBV6-4,NA,TRBJ1-1,NA
TGCGCCAGCAGCCAAGCCGGGACAGGTACCTACGAGCAGTACTTC,CASSQAGTGTYEQYF,TRBV4-1,NA,TRBJ2-7,TRBD1
TGTGCCAGCAGCTTAGAAGGGACAGGGGGCCCTGGCTACACCTTC,CASSLEGTGGPGYTF,TRBV11-2,NA,TRBJ1-2,TRBD1
TGCGCCAGCAGCTTGGCCTTGTCTAACTCCTACAATGAGCAGTTCTTC,CASSLALSNSYNEQFF,TRBV5-1,NA,TRBJ2-1,NA
TGTGCCAGCAGCTCACAGGACGCAGTACCCACAGATACGCAGTATTTT,CASSSQDAVPTDTQYF,TRBV9,NA,TRBJ2-3,NA
TGTGCCAGCAGCTTCCCGGGACAGTCCTACGAGCAGTACTTC,CASSFPGQSYEQYF,TRBV7-9,NA,TRBJ2-7,TRBD1
TGTGCCAGCAGCCCAGCAGACAGGGGGCTAAGTCAGCCCCAGCATTTT,CASSPADRGLSQPQHF,TRBV7-8,few,TRBJ1-5,TRBD1
TGTGCCAGCACACAGGGGGCGCGGTACGAAAAACTGTTTTTT,CASTQGARYEKLFF,TRBV6-1,NA,TRBJ1-4,TRBD1